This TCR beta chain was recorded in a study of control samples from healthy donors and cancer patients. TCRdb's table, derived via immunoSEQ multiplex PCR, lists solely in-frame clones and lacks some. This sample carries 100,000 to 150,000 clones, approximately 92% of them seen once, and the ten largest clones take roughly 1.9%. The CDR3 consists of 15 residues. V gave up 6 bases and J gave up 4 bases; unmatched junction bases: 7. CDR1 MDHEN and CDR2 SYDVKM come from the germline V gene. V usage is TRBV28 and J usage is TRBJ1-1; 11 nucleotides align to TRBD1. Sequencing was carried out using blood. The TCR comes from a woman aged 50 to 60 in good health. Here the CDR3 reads CASRSGQGAVTEAFF. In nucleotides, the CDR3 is TGTGCCAGCAGGTCTGGACAGGGGGCCGTCACTGAAGCTTTCTTT.